Following are 13 T cell receptor beta chains from one sample sequenced in a study of cytomegalovirus exposure and HLA in healthy donors (dated by TCRdb to about 2017). Libraries were prepared through the immunoSEQ multiplex PCR assay. A mixture of 60 forward primers for TCR Vbeta segments and 13 reverse primers for TCR Jbeta segments was used in the multiplex PCR. This is the immuneACCESS table as TCRdb keeps it, with only in-frame sequences that have V and J called. A part of the clones is gone; compared with another copy, unresolved V genes explain less than half, and the rest is unexplained. This sample has about 150,000 clones in its table, and over 80% of those were observed once. The top ten clones comprise 1.5% of the sample. The specimen was PBMCs. These receptors came from a woman under 30 in good health and CMV-seronegative.

The V call is TRBV4-2, the J call TRBJ2-7; possibly TRBD1 for D (7 bases). V was clipped by 2 bases and J by 7 bases, with 12 bases between them. This CDR3 has 13 amino acids. Looked up from germline, CDR1 is LGHNA and CDR2 is YNFKEQ. The CDR3 reads CASSQSSGGEQYF. The CDR3 DNA is TGTGCCAGCAGCCAATCGTCAGGGGGGGAGCAGTACTTC.

The gene calls are TRBV28 and TRBJ1-5; 7 bases match TRBD1. Trimming at V came to 7 bases and at J to 0 bases, leaving 3 bases not matched to a gene. Germline V gives CDR1 MDHEN, CDR2 SYDVKM. The CDR3 is made up of 14 amino acids. CDR3 DNA sequence: TGTGCCAGCACAGCAGGGGGTAGCAATCAGCCCCAGCATTTT. Its translation is CASTAGGSNQPQHF.

This clone was counted only a few times. The chain joins TRBV14 to TRBJ2-1; D gene unclear. Trimming cost V 1 base and J 0 bases, with 13 bases left between them. This CDR3 contains 17 residues. Germline-derived CDR1 and CDR2 are SGHDN and FVKESK. Here the CDR3 reads CASSQASPRSSYNEQFF. The CDR3, as DNA: TGTGCCAGCAGCCAAGCCTCGCCTAGGAGCTCCTACAATGAGCAGTTCTTC.

J is TRBJ1-1 and V is TRBV10-3, with no clear D. This CDR3 spans 14 amino acids. V shed 7 bases and J shed 1 base, with 13 bases lying between them. Germline V gives CDR1 ENHRY, CDR2 SYGVKD. CDR3 nucleotides: TGTGCCATCAAGATCGCCGGAGGGAACACTGAAGCTTTCTTT. It specifies CAIKIAGGNTEAFF.

The genes are TRBV27 and TRBJ1-2; TRBD1 matches at 7 bases. Germline assignment: CDR1 MNHEY and CDR2 SMNVEV (reference sequence). CDR3 length: 13 residues. The trim removed 4 bases at V and 13 bases at J, leaving 12 bases unmatched. The CDR3 DNA follows: TGTGCCAGCAGTTCCCTTGCCACAGGGGCCATCACCTTC. Protein sequence: CASSSLATGAITF.

The chain links TRBV9 to TRBJ2-1; 9 nucleotides line up with TRBD1. Germline V gene sequence: CDR1 SGDLS, CDR2 YYNGEE. This CDR3 comprises 16 residues. V lost 4 bases to trimming and J lost 4 bases; unmatched junction nucleotides: 9. CDR3 in amino acids: CASSSKGDRVYNEQFF. CDR3 coding DNA: TGTGCCAGCAGCTCCAAGGGGGACAGGGTGTACAATGAGCAGTTCTTC.

The genes are TRBV7-6 and TRBJ2-5; 11 bases fit TRBD1. Germline V gives CDR1 SGHVS, CDR2 FNYEAQ. Germline trimming cut 6 bases from V and 9 bases from J; bases unmatched to any gene: 6. The length of the CDR3 is 13 residues. The CDR3 loop reads CASSPGQGASQYF. DNA for the CDR3: TGTGCCAGCAGTCCAGGACAGGGGGCGTCCCAGTACTTC.

The V call is TRBV4-1, the J call TRBJ2-1; D may be TRBD2 (6 bases). CDR1 is MGHRA, CDR2 YSYEKL, per germline. V lost 0 bases to trimming and J lost 9 bases, with 15 bases between them. This CDR3 has 15 amino acids. CDR3 in amino acids: CASSQDTGEWGEQFF. CDR3 DNA sequence: TGCGCCAGCAGCCAAGATACGGGGGAATGGGGTGAGCAGTTCTTC.

The V call is TRBV7-9, the J call TRBJ2-7; D is possibly TRBD1 (5 bases). In germline, CDR1 is SEHNR, CDR2 FQNEAQ (reference sequence). The CDR3 extends over 13 amino acids. Between the trimmed V and J ends, which lost 3 bases and 2 bases, there was a span of 8 bases. CDR3 amino acids: CASSFPDTYEQYF. The DNA for the CDR3 is TGTGCCAGCAGCTTCCCGGACACCTACGAGCAGTACTTC.

The chain employs TRBV18 and TRBJ1-1; perhaps TRBD1 as D (5 bases). V shed 0 bases and J shed 4 bases, with 12 bases lying between them. This CDR3 has 15 residues. CDR1 and CDR2 (germline): KGHSH, LQKENI. This chain's CDR3 is CASSPPEGHFTEAFF. The CDR3 DNA sequence: TGTGCCAGCTCACCACCGGAGGGGCATTTCACTGAAGCTTTCTTT. The full variable domain, rest sourced from reference TRBV18 and TRBJ1-1, is NAGVMQNPRHLVRRRGQEARLRCSPMKGHSHVYWYRQLPEEGLKFMVYLQKENIIDESGMPKERFSAEFPKEGPSILRIQQVVRGDSAAYFCASSPPEGHFTEAFFGQGTRLTVV.

The chain joins TRBV27 to TRBJ1-1, with 8 bases matching TRBD1. The J segment lost 1 base and the V segment lost 5 bases, leaving 9 bases of the junction unmatched. The CDR3 covers 16 residues. Germline CDR1 reads MNHEY; CDR2 reads SMNVEV (reference sequence). CDR3 DNA sequence: TGTGCCAGCAGTCACCGGACAGGGCCATCGAACACTGAAGCTTTCTTT. Amino acids: CASSHRTGPSNTEAFF.

The rearrangement links TRBV21-1 to TRBJ2-1; TRBD1, the table's D call, was not compared with the DNA. TRBV21-1 is given as a pseudogene. The CDR3 is 16 residues long. The CDR3 protein is CASSNNRSGQYNEQFF. CDR3 in DNA: TGTGCCAGCAGCAACAACAGATCGGGACAGTACAATGAGCAGTTCTTC.

This sequence joins TRBV6-6 and TRBJ2-5, with 7 nucleotides matching TRBD1. CDR3 size: 13 residues. Trimming cost V 5 bases and J 7 bases; bases outside gene matches: 7. CDR1 is MNHNY and CDR2 is SVGAGI in the germline V gene (reference sequence). The CDR3 is CASSPTGTGTQYF. In DNA form, the CDR3 reads TGTGCCAGCAGTCCGACAGGGACGGGGACCCAGTACTTC.